One sample yielded the 7 T cell receptor beta chains listed below, sequenced in a study of identical twins. One entry per CDR3 protein results from TCRdb running MiXCR on the 5' RACE reads. The sample carries roughly 720,000 distinct CDR3 sequences, 15% to 20% recorded once. These same data were also listed under a study on T cells expressing NK-cell markers.

The sequenced sample was PBMCs. These receptor sequences come from a young woman in good health.

The chain combines TRBV5-1 with TRBJ2-7; maybe TRBD2 (6 bases). V lost 4 bases and J 7 bases, leaving 18 bases between the germline ends. The CDR3 is 14 residues long. Germline loops: CDR1 SGHRS, CDR2 YFSETQ. The CDR3 DNA is TGCGCCAGCAGCGGCGGGACCCTTAAGAGAGAGCAGTACTTC. It specifies CASSGGTLKREQYF.

This chain connects TRBV29-1 to TRBJ1-2; 7 nucleotides align to TRBD1. CDR3 length equals 13 residues. Germline assignment: CDR1 SQVTM and CDR2 ANQGSEA. The V and J ends lost 6 bases and 2 bases, in that order; junction bases with no gene match: 6. CDR3 DNA: TGCAGCGTCACGGGACAGTCAAACTATGGCTACACCTTC. Translated: CSVTGQSNYGYTF.

The genes are TRBV29-1 and TRBJ2-1, with D maybe TRBD1 (6 bases). Per the germline V gene, CDR1 is SQVTM and CDR2 is ANQGSEA. This CDR3 is 13 amino acids long. Trimming shortened V by 1 base and J by 7 bases, and 11 bases separated the two germline ends. The CDR3 nucleotides read TGCAGCGTTGAAGGCCAGACAGGTAATGAGCAGTTCTTC. As protein: CSVEGQTGNEQFF.

This clonotype was counted a few times. The rearrangement joins TRBV3-1 to TRBJ2-7; D is undetermined. CDR1 and CDR2 from the germline V gene are LGHDT and YNNKEL (reference sequence). CDR3 size: 12 residues. V gave up 0 bases and J gave up 5 bases, with 5 bases separating them. The CDR3 bases are TGTGCCAGCAGCCAAGATCCCAACGAGCAGTACTTC. Encoded protein: CASSQDPNEQYF.

This clonotype showed up just once. The chain uses TRBV4-1 and TRBJ2-7, with TRBD2 matching over 7 bases. CDR3 size: 15 residues. Looked up from germline, CDR1 is MGHRA and CDR2 is YSYEKL. The trim removed 0 bases at V and 0 bases at J, leaving 2 bases unmatched. CDR3 residues: CASSQDGGSSYEQYF. DNA of the CDR3: TGCGCCAGCAGCCAAGATGGCGGGAGCTCCTACGAGCAGTACTTC.

This clonotype was picked up a small number of times. This chain connects TRBV6-1 to TRBJ2-1, with D possibly TRBD1 on 5 matching bases. Germline V lookup: CDR1 MNHNS, CDR2 SASEGT. V lost 4 bases, J lost 7 bases, and 14 bases lay in between. The CDR3 consists of 14 residues. The CDR3 here is CASSGSIGANEQFF. CDR3 nucleotide sequence: TGTGCCAGCAGTGGCTCTATAGGGGCGAATGAGCAGTTCTTC.

The chain has TRBV27 and TRBJ1-1; D is undetermined. Germline V lookup: CDR1 MNHEY, CDR2 SMNVEV (reference sequence). Trimming shortened V by 5 bases and J by 1 base, and 11 bases separated the two germline ends. The CDR3 extends over 14 amino acids. The CDR3 region is CASSILRGNTEAFF. In DNA form, the CDR3 reads TGTGCCAGCAGTATTTTAAGAGGGAACACTGAAGCTTTCTTT.